Listed below are T cell receptor beta chains from one sample, sequenced in a study of T cell changes during pregnancy in multiple sclerosis. Profiling relied on immunoSEQ multiplex PCR, and the TCRdb table lists in-frame clones only, not all of them. The sample consists of around 39,000 clones, approximately 85% of them appearing once. Specimen: CD4+ T cells from peripheral blood mononuclear cells, collected before pregnancy. These receptors were collected from a female donor with multiple sclerosis, enrolled in a pregnancy study. Both conserved end residues are part of each CDR3. The order of the fields is clone size, J gene, D gene, V gene, CDR3 DNA, CDR3 protein. A D gene is named only where the DNA matches it firmly. Clone size is given for some rows only: seen once, a few or many times, or a class if the clone is expanded.

NA TRBJ2-7 NA TRBV5-1 TGCGCCAGCAGCTTGGAGGCCGGGTACTACGAGCAGTACTTC CASSLEAGYYEQYF
NA TRBJ1-4 TRBD1 TRBV5-1 TGCGCCAGCAGCTCGGACAGGGAAAGAAAACTGTTTTTT CASSSDRERKLFF
NA TRBJ2-3 TRBD2 TRBV19 TGTGCCAGTAGCCGCGGGACTAGCGGGAGTTTAGGCACAGATACGCAGTATTTT CASSRGTSGSLGTDTQYF
once TRBJ2-7 NA TRBV6-1 TGTGCCAGCAGTGAAGACGGGACAACTGTGCAGTACTTC CASSEDGTTVQYF
NA TRBJ2-7 NA TRBV2 TGTGCCAGCAGTCGAGATTCCTACTACGAGCAGTACTTC CASSRDSYYEQYF
NA TRBJ1-1 NA TRBV5-4 TGTGCCAGCAGCTTGGGACACTCTACTGGGAACACTGAAGCTTTCTTT CASSLGHSTGNTEAFF
NA TRBJ2-7 TRBD2 TRBV10-3 TGTGCCATCAGTACGGGACGGACTAGCGGGAGGGCCGAGCAGTACTTC CAISTGRTSGRAEQYF
NA TRBJ2-7 TRBD1 TRBV19 TGTGCCAGTAGTCCACCGGGACAGCTTCGTTACGAGCAGTACTTC CASSPPGQLRYEQYF
NA TRBJ2-1 TRBD2 TRBV28 TGTGCCAGCAGACAAGGACTAGCGGGAGGGGACAATGAGCAGTTCTTC CASRQGLAGGDNEQFF
NA TRBJ2-5 TRBD1 TRBV7-9 TGTGCCAGCAGCCCCAGGGGGCCAGAGACCCAGTACTTC CASSPRGPETQYF
NA TRBJ1-3 TRBD1 TRBV5-1 TGCGCCAGCAGCTTGGTCCCCCCGGGACAGCTCTCTGGAAACACCATATATTTT CASSLVPPGQLSGNTIYF
NA TRBJ2-7 NA TRBV7-2 TGTGCCAGCAGCTTAGGACCCACCGCAAGCGTTCGTGGCGAGCAGTACTTC CASSLGPTASVRGEQYF
NA TRBJ2-7 NA TRBV5-1 TGCGCCAGCAGCCGACAAGCCACCCTCTCCTACGAGCAGTACTTC CASSRQATLSYEQYF
NA TRBJ1-2 NA TRBV30 TGTGCCTGGATGGGTCGGAGCTATGGCTACACCTTC CAWMGRSYGYTF
NA TRBJ1-1 TRBD1 TRBV4-1 TGCGCCAGCAGCCAACCCTACAGGGGGCGAACTGAAGCTTTCTTT CASSQPYRGRTEAFF
NA TRBJ2-7 TRBD2 TRBV7-2 TGTGCCAGCACCGAAACCCATCGCGGGAGGGTCTCCTACGAGCAGTACTTC CASTETHRGRVSYEQYF